These T cell receptor beta chains were read from a single sample in a study of OX40 agonist ivuxolimab in advanced cancers. Sequenced by immunoSEQ multiplex PCR; TCRdb stores in-frame clones only, minus some. The sample lists about 49,000 clones; less than 85% were seen once. Specimen: CD4+ or CD8+ T cells sorted from blood, collected in a trial of the OX40 agonist ivuxolimab. Every receptor here comes from an adult with an advanced solid tumor such as melanoma, head and neck, liver or kidney cancer. Both conserved end residues are part of each CDR3. For some rows the clone size is stated as once, few or many, or as a class when expanded; others skip it.

v_call	j_call	clone_size	cdr3_aa
TRBV9	TRBJ2-3	-	CASSVGADTQYF
TRBV4-3	TRBJ1-4	-	CASSQDQGKLFF
TRBV10-1	TRBJ2-7	-	CASSDGGAFPYEQYF
TRBV19	TRBJ1-1	-	CASRPSPELNTEAFF
TRBV2	TRBJ2-3	-	CASKMRDADTQYF
TRBV5-1	TRBJ2-2	-	CASSLWQASTGELFF
TRBV28	TRBJ1-3	-	CASSLALGQFLNTIYF
TRBV7-9	TRBJ1-2	-	CASSGTTGRLNYGYTF
TRBV9	TRBJ1-2	-	CASSAPIDGNYGYTF
TRBV20-1	TRBJ2-5	-	CSSEETQYF
TRBV7-2	TRBJ1-4	-	CASSFSGFGLGEKLFF
TRBV5-4	TRBJ1-2	medium-sized	CASSYWSFTNYGYTF
TRBV27	TRBJ1-1	-	CASSFPGRPNTEAFF
TRBV6-5	TRBJ2-3	-	CASSSLGGAADTQYF
TRBV7-2	TRBJ2-7	-	CASSPNSYEQYF
TRBV11-2	TRBJ2-3	-	CASSSPESTDTQYF
TRBV10-3	TRBJ2-2	-	CAITPGEGSTGELFF
TRBV28	TRBJ1-1	-	CASREGFNTEAFF
TRBV4-3	TRBJ1-4	-	CASSQEVPGQRATNEKLFF
TRBV5-1	TRBJ1-1	-	CASSSRTPGGTEAFF
TRBV7-6	TRBJ1-5	-	CASSLGRNQPQHF
TRBV25-1	TRBJ1-4	-	CASNDGATNEKLFF
TRBV19	TRBJ2-7	-	CASSLRDRSYEQYF
TRBV27	TRBJ1-5	few	CASSLRVRDQPQHF
TRBV5-8	TRBJ2-7	once	CASSLRGRGAYEQYF
TRBV27	TRBJ2-1	once	CASSRGSYNEQFF
TRBV2	TRBJ2-3	-	CASSDQPGGTTDTQYF
TRBV9	TRBJ2-5	-	CASSVTGYETQYF
TRBV6-1	TRBJ1-1	-	CASSITGNTEAFF
TRBV13	TRBJ2-3	-	CASSTSTDTQYF
TRBV18	TRBJ1-5	-	CASSPGRTPQHF
TRBV5-1	TRBJ1-4	-	CASRYSQPRGPEKLFF
TRBV11-1	TRBJ2-5	-	CASSLGRGSAETQYF
TRBV27	TRBJ1-2	medium-sized	CASKGEAYGYTF
TRBV28	TRBJ1-1	-	CASSFGQGNTEAFF
TRBV7-6	TRBJ2-3	-	CASSGWTDTSTSGRSDTQYF
TRBV7-2	TRBJ2-1	-	CASSFPRGNEQFF
TRBV27	TRBJ2-1	-	CASSSFYNEQFF
TRBV9	TRBJ2-5	-	CASSPTPGETQYF
TRBV12-5	TRBJ1-5	once	CASGTAGHQPQHF
TRBV9	TRBJ1-1	-	CASSVSGGTEAFF
TRBV4-3	TRBJ2-1	-	CASSLRGGPYNEQFF
TRBV7-2	TRBJ2-3	-	CASSGDREVTDTQYF
TRBV4-1	TRBJ1-2	-	CASSQDRDGIYGYTF
TRBV4-3	TRBJ1-1	-	CASSQFRDSNTEAFF
TRBV7-2	TRBJ2-1	-	CASSFGGGDYNEQFF
TRBV19	TRBJ1-2	few	CAIDSTTYGYTF
TRBV6-6	TRBJ1-3	once	CASSYSAGNTIYF
TRBV5-1	TRBJ2-1	-	CASSIEGDRGYNEQFF
TRBV4-3	TRBJ2-7	-	CASSQYLSYEQYF
TRBV10-1	TRBJ2-1	-	CASSEKASPYNEQFF
TRBV7-8	TRBJ1-5	once	CASSTLQWVGNQPQHF
TRBV2	TRBJ1-4	-	CASSLRVGGMEKLFF
TRBV5-1	TRBJ2-1	-	CASSQWTGHNYNEQFF
TRBV28	TRBJ1-5	-	CASSPNSSNQPQHF
TRBV27	TRBJ2-1	-	CASSSGGELNEQFF
TRBV19	TRBJ2-1	-	CATGQGKAGEQFF
TRBV13	TRBJ1-1	-	CASSPSIWTERDLMNTEAFF
TRBV9	TRBJ2-3	once	CASRGLASGTDTQYF